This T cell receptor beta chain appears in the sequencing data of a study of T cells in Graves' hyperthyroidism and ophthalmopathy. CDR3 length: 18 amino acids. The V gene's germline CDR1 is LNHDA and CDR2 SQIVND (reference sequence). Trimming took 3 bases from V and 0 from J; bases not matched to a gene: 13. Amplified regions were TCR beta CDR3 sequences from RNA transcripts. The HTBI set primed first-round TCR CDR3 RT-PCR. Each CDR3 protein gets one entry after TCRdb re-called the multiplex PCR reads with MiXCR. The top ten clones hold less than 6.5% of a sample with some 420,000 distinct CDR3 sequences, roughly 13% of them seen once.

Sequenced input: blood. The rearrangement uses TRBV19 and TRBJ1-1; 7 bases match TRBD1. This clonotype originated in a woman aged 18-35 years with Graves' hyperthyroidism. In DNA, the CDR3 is TGTGCCAGTAGTATTGGTCTGACAGGGTTTGGGGTGAACACTGAAGCTTTCTTT. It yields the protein CASSIGLTGFGVNTEAFF.